This T cell receptor (beta chain) is from a study of blood T cells in healthy people across ages. Whole-study context: About one barcoded beta molecule was captured per two T cells (by template switching).

Study-wide findings and caveats: Across samples, TCR beta diversity tracked strongly with naive T cell percentage. Roughly linear age-related decline in beta diversity appeared, significant by age around 42.

Between the trimmed V and J ends, which lost 5 bases and 10 bases, there was a span of 6 bases. The CDR3 is 10 residues long. CDR1 MGHDK and CDR2 SYGVNS come from the germline V gene. The table lists this clonotype with a few counts. Its antigen is undetermined. The authors ran a second PCR of 7 to 11 cycles using a sample-barcoded 5' primer and a J-beta primer mix. Every sample gave at least 2.5 million paired-end reads containing CDR3. TCRdb re-derived calls from the 5' RACE reads in MiXCR, one entry per CDR3 protein. Of roughly 1,300,000 distinct CDR3 sequences in the sample, approximately 59% were seen once.

This sequence was found in a man aged 18 to 29 in good health. The chain combines TRBV25-1 with TRBJ2-1; D uncertain. Input material: blood. The DNA for the CDR3 is TGTGCCAGCAGTATCGAGGAGCAGTTCTTC. It translates to CASSIEEQFF.